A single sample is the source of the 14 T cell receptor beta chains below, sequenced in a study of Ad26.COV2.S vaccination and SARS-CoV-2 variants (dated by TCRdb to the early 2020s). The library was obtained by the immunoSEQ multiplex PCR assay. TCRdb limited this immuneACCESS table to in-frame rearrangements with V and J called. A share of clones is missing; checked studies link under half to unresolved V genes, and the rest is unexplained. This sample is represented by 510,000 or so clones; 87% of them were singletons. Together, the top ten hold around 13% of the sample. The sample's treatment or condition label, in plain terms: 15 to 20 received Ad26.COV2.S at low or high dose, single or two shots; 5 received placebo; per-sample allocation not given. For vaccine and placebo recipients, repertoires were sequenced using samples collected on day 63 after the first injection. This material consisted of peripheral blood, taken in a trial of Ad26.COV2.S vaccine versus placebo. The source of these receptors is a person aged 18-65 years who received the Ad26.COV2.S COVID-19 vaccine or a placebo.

CDR3 amino acids: CASSSRVRGGRELFF. In DNA form, the CDR3 reads TGTGCCAGCAGTTCCCGGGTCCGGGGAGGTAGGGAGCTGTTTTTT. The chain couples TRBV6-5 to TRBJ2-2; D is possibly TRBD2 (6 bases). The CDR3 length is 15 residues. Germline CDR1 is MNHEY and CDR2 is SVGAGI. V was pared by 4 bases and J by 9 bases, with 18 bases between.

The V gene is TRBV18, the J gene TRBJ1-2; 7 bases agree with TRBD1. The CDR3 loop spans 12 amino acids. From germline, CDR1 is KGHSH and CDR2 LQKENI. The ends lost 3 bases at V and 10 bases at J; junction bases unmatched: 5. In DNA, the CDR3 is TGTGCCAGCTCACCTAGTGGGACAGCCTACACCTTC. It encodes CASSPSGTAYTF.

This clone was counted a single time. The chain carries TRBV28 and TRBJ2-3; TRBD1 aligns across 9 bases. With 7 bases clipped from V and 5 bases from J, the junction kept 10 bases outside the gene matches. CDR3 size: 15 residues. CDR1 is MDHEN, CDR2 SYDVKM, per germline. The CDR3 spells CASNRPGQGVDTQYF. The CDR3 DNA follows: TGTGCCAGCAATCGCCCGGGACAGGGTGTAGATACGCAGTATTTT.

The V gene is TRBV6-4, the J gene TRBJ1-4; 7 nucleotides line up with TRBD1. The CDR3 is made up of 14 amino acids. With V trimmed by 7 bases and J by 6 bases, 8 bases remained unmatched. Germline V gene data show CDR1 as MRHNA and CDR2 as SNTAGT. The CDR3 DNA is TGTGCCAGCATACCACAGGGGTTGGATGAAAAACTGTTTTTT. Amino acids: CASIPQGLDEKLFF.

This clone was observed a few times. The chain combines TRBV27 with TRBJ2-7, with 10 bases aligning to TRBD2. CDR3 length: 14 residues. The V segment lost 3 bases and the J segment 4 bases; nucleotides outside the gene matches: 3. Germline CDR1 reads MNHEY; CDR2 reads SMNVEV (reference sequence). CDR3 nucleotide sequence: TGTGCCAGCAGTTTTATAGCGGGAGGATACGAGCAGTACTTC. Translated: CASSFIAGGYEQYF.

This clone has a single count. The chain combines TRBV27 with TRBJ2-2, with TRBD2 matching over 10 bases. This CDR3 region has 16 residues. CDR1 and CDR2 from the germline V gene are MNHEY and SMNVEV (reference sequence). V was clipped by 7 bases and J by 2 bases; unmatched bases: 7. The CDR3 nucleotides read TGTGCCAGCAAACCAGCTAGCGGGAGAAACACCGGGGAGCTGTTTTTT. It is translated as CASKPASGRNTGELFF.

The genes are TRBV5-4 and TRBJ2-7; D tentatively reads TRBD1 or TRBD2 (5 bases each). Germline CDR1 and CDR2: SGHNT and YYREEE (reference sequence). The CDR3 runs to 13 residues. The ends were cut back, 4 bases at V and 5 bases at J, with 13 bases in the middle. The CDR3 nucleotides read TGTGCCAGCAGCCGGGACCCGATCGACGAGCAGTACTTC. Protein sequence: CASSRDPIDEQYF.

The chain's CDR3 is CASSPQGPGQPQHF. The CDR3 DNA is TGTGCCAGCAGTCCACAGGGTCCGGGGCAGCCCCAGCATTTT. The rearrangement joins TRBV6-2 or TRBV6-3 to TRBJ1-5, with D possibly TRBD1 on 6 matching bases. CDR3 length: 14 amino acids. The V and J ends lost 5 bases and 7 bases respectively, with 15 bases between them. Germline-derived CDR1 and CDR2 are MNHEY and SVGEGT.

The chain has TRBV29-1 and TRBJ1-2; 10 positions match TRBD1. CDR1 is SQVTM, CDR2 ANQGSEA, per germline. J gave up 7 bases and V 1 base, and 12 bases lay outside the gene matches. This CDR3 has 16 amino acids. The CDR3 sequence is CSVEGGPGQGRFGYTF. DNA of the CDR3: TGCAGCGTTGAAGGGGGTCCGGGACAGGGGAGGTTTGGCTACACCTTC.

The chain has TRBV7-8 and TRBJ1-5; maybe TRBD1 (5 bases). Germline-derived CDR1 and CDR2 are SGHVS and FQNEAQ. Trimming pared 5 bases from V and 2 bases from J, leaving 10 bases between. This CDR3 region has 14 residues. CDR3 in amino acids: CASSEDSRNQPQHF. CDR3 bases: TGTGCCAGCAGCGAAGACAGCCGCAATCAGCCCCAGCATTTT.

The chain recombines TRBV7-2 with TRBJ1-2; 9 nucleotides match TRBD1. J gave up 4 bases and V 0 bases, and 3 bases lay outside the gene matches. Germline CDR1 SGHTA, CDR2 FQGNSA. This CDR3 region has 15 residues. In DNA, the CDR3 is TGTGCCAGCAGCTTAGCCGACAGGGGGGGCTATGGCTACACCTTC. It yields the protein CASSLADRGGYGYTF.

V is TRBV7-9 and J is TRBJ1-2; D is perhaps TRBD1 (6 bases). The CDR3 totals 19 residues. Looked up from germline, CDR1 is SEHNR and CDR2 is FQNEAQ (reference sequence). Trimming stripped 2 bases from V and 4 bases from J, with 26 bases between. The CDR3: CASSLNPGWGAAKLYGYTF. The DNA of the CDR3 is TGTGCCAGCAGCTTAAATCCGGGTTGGGGGGCCGCTAAGCTCTATGGCTACACCTTC.

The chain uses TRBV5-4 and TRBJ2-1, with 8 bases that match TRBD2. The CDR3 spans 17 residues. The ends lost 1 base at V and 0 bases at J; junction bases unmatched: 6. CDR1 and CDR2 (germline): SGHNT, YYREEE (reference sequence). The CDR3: CASSLPSGWSSYNEQFF. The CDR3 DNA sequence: TGTGCCAGCAGCTTGCCTAGCGGGTGGAGCTCCTACAATGAGCAGTTCTTC.

This CDR3 is CASSQAGAQYF. The CDR3, as DNA: TGTGCCAGCAGCCAAGCGGGCGCCCAGTACTTC. The chain employs TRBV3-1 (or the pseudogene TRBV3-2) and TRBJ2-5; D remains ambiguous. The CDR3 length is 11 residues. The germline CDR1 and CDR2 sequences are LGHDT and YNNKEL (reference sequence). V was trimmed by 1 base and J by 9 bases, leaving 6 bases between them.